This T cell receptor beta chain originates from a study of blood T cell repertoires in COVID-19. Study context: There were acute and convalescent COVID-19 samples, and they came from the United States, Italy and Spain.

Source study methods: Quantification of nucleated cells was approximated via reference gene primer amplification. TCRdb's copy holds only in-frame clones and misses some; the assay was immunoSEQ multiplex PCR. V and J calls and clone size are copied from that table; D and trimming were computed from the DNA. The table lists under 300,000 clones, 70% to 90% of them singletons. The CDR3 contains 13 residues. V lost 5 bases and J 7 bases, leaving 15 bases between the germline ends. Cohort assignment relied on participant-reported clinical history. Recovery meant two consecutive negative NP/OP PCR tests, professional clearance, or resolved symptoms. This clone was found once.

The chain is built from TRBV12-3 or TRBV12-4 and TRBJ2-7; D is perhaps TRBD1 (5 bases). Specimen: PBMCs or T cells enriched from blood (not recorded which). The TCR comes from a woman aged 45-59 years who had recovered from COVID-19. DNA for the CDR3: TGTGCCAGCAGTCCGACTGCAGGGTATGAGCAGTACTTC. Encoded protein: CASSPTAGYEQYF.